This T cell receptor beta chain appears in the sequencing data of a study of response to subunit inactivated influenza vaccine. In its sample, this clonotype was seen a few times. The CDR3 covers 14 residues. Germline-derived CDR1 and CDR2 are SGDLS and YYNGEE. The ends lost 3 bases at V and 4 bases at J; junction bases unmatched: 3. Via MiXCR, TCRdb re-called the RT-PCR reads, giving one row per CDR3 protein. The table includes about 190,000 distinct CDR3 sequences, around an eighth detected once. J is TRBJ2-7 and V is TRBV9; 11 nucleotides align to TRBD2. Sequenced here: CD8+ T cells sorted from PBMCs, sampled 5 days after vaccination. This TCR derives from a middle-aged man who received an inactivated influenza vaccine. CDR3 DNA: TGTGCCAGCAGCGCTACTAGCGGGAGTTACGAGCAGTACTTC. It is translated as CASSATSGSYEQYF.